The 27 T cell receptor beta chains listed next were all sequenced from one sample in a study of control samples from healthy donors and cancer patients. Clones were read by immunoSEQ multiplex PCR, and TCRdb kept only the in-frame ones, dropping some. The table includes tens of thousands of clones, roughly 90% detected once. The sequenced material came from PBMCs. Source of these receptors: a woman aged 40 to 50 with head and neck cancer.

The rearrangement joins TRBV30 to TRBJ1-6; 7 bases are shared with TRBD1. The CDR3 runs 15 residues. CDR1 is GTSNPN, CDR2 SVGIG, per germline (reference sequence). V shed 0 bases and J 10 bases; nucleotides not matched to a gene: 9. Written as DNA, the CDR3 is TGTGCCTGGAGTGTACGTGACAGGGTAGCGTCACCCCTCCACTTT. Translated: CAWSVRDRVASPLHF.

This rearrangement joins TRBV6-5 to TRBJ2-2; D remains unclear. Trimming took off 8 bases at V and 4 bases at J, with 11 bases between the two ends. The CDR3 covers 13 residues. CDR1 is MNHEY, CDR2 SVGAGI, per germline. The CDR3 is CASRPPATGELFF. In nucleotides, the CDR3 is TGTGCCAGCCGTCCCCCAGCCACCGGGGAGCTGTTTTTT.

V and J are TRBV3-1 (or the pseudogene TRBV3-2) and TRBJ2-5; 7 bases align to TRBD2. The germline gives CDR1 LGHDT, CDR2 YNNKEL (reference sequence). The CDR3 covers 16 residues. The trim removed 4 bases at V and 0 bases at J, leaving 8 bases unmatched. This CDR3 is CASSRAAGEYQETQYF. The CDR3 nucleotides read TGTGCCAGCAGCCGAGCCGCGGGAGAGTACCAAGAGACCCAGTACTTC.

This clone was detected once. The CDR3 spells CASSLEGLAGAGQFF. The CDR3 DNA follows: TGCGCCAGCAGCTTGGAGGGACTAGCGGGAGCGGGGCAGTTCTTC. This sequence joins TRBV5-1 and TRBJ2-1; 14 nucleotides match TRBD2. This CDR3 is built from 15 residues. Germline V lookup: CDR1 SGHRS, CDR2 YFSETQ. V was pared by 0 bases and J by 12 bases, with 5 bases of the junction left unmatched.

The CDR3 DNA reads TGCGCCAGCAGCTTGATGCTAAGAGATGAAAAACTGTTTTTT. It specifies CASSLMLRDEKLFF. The chain recombines TRBV5-1 with TRBJ1-4; D gene unclear. Trimming took off 1 base at V and 6 bases at J, with 10 bases between the two ends. Per germline, CDR1 SGHRS and CDR2 YFSETQ. CDR3 length: 14 residues.

CDR3: CSVSWGLNTEAFF. The CDR3 region has the DNA TGCAGTGTTAGTTGGGGTTTGAACACTGAAGCTTTCTTT. V gene TRBV20-1 combines with J gene TRBJ1-1; no clear D. This CDR3 is 13 amino acids long. Germline lookup yields CDR1 DFQATT and CDR2 SNEGSKA (reference sequence). The V and J ends lost 7 bases and 0 bases respectively, with 12 bases between them.

The V and J genes are TRBV10-1 and TRBJ2-2, with D perhaps TRBD1 (5 bases). The CDR3 spans 14 residues. V lost 3 bases and J lost 0, with 5 bases in between. Germline CDR1 WNHNN, CDR2 SYGVQD (reference sequence). In DNA form, the CDR3 reads TGCGCCAGCAGTGAAGGGGCGAACACCGGGGAGCTGTTTTTT. Protein product: CASSEGANTGELFF.

The V and J genes are TRBV6-4 and TRBJ1-2; D is uncertain. The V and J ends lost 0 bases and 0 bases respectively, with 11 bases between them. The germline V gene has CDR1 MRHNA and CDR2 SNTAGT. The CDR3 loop spans 16 amino acids. CDR3 DNA: TGTGCCAGCAGTGACTCGCCGGGATCCTCTAACTATGGCTACACCTTC. As protein: CASSDSPGSSNYGYTF.

This chain uses TRBV19 with TRBJ2-3; 7 nucleotides align to TRBD2. The CDR3 covers 15 residues. Trimming at V came to 3 bases and at J to 4 bases, leaving 7 bases not matched to a gene. Germline V gives CDR1 LNHDA, CDR2 SQIVND (reference sequence). CDR3 in amino acids: CASSIGGSWADTQYF. The CDR3, as DNA: TGTGCCAGTAGTATTGGCGGGAGTTGGGCAGATACGCAGTATTTT.

The chain has TRBV3-1 (or the pseudogene TRBV3-2) and TRBJ2-7; TRBD2 agrees at 9 bases. From germline, CDR1 is LGHDT and CDR2 YNNKEL (reference sequence). The junction had 11 bases not matched to a gene; V was cut back by 5 bases and J by 9 bases. The CDR3 extends over 14 amino acids. CDR3 residues: CASSAGGSAFWQYF. DNA for the CDR3: TGTGCCAGCAGCGCGGGGGGGTCAGCCTTTTGGCAGTACTTC.

The gene calls are TRBV7-3 and TRBJ2-3; D possibly uses TRBD1 or TRBD2 (5 bases each). The V and J ends lost 5 bases and 0 bases respectively, with 12 bases between them. The CDR3 is made up of 15 amino acids. Germline assignment: CDR1 SGHTA and CDR2 FQGTGA. Here the CDR3 reads CASSPGPASTDTQYF. The CDR3, as DNA: TGTGCCAGCAGCCCGGGACCTGCTAGCACAGATACGCAGTATTTT.

The CDR3 reads CASSFSGGRVNQPQHF. CDR3 in DNA: TGTGCCAGCAGCTTTTCCGGGGGCCGGGTCAATCAGCCCCAGCATTTT. The chain has TRBV7-9 and TRBJ1-5; possibly TRBD1 for D (6 bases). Germline V gives CDR1 SEHNR, CDR2 FQNEAQ (reference sequence). With 3 bases removed from V and 3 bases from J, the gap between germline ends came to 15 bases. CDR3 length: 16 amino acids.

The chain carries TRBV27 and TRBJ2-7; TRBD1 agrees at 9 bases. The CDR3 contains 15 residues. J was trimmed by 2 bases and V by 4 bases; bases with no gene match: 6. The germline CDR1 and CDR2 sequences are MNHEY and SMNVEV (reference sequence). CDR3 DNA sequence: TGTGCCAGCAGTTCCGGACAGGGGCGACCCTACGAGCAGTACTTC. Translating gives CASSSGQGRPYEQYF.

This sequence joins TRBV3-1 (or the pseudogene TRBV3-2) and TRBJ2-3, with 12 positions matching TRBD2. Trimming at V came to 3 bases and at J to 3 bases, leaving 7 bases not matched to a gene. CDR1 is LGHDT and CDR2 is YNNKEL in the germline V gene (reference sequence). This CDR3 is 17 amino acids long. CDR3: CASSHVPLAGGTDTQYF. CDR3 bases: TGTGCCAGCAGCCATGTGCCCCTAGCGGGAGGGACAGATACGCAGTATTTT.

This chain links TRBV5-1 with TRBJ2-7; tentatively, D is TRBD1 (7 bases). This CDR3 is built from 15 residues. V lost 0 bases to trimming and J lost 2 bases, with 12 bases between them. Germline V lookup: CDR1 SGHRS, CDR2 YFSETQ. The CDR3 DNA sequence: TGCGCCAGCAGCTTGGGGCAGGGGGAGGCCTACGAGCAGTACTTC. This sequence encodes CASSLGQGEAYEQYF.

The chain is built from TRBV7-2 and TRBJ1-3; no clear D gene. The CDR3 sequence is 13 residues long. The V end lost 5 bases, the J end lost 5 bases, and 10 bases lay between the germline ends. Germline CDR1 reads SGHTA; CDR2 reads FQGNSA. In DNA, the CDR3 is TGTGCCAGCAGCCAGGACTGGCGAAACACCATATATTTT. Translation gives CASSQDWRNTIYF.

This chain joins TRBV6-2 or TRBV6-3 and TRBJ1-5; 7 bases map to TRBD1. CDR1 MNHEY and CDR2 SVGEGT come from the germline V gene. The CDR3 runs 14 residues. V shed 0 bases and J 5 bases; nucleotides not matched to a gene: 1. The CDR3 sequence is CASSYSTGHQPQHF. The DNA of the CDR3 is TGTGCCAGCAGTTACTCGACAGGGCATCAGCCCCAGCATTTT.

The chain combines TRBV6-6 with TRBJ1-5; D is uncertain. The germline CDR1 and CDR2 sequences are MNHNY and SVGAGI (reference sequence). V lost 4 bases to trimming and J lost 4 bases, with 14 bases between them. The CDR3 totals 15 residues. The CDR3 DNA sequence: TGTGCCAGCAGTTTGCCCAGGTCGCAAAATCAGCCCCAGCATTTT. Protein sequence: CASSLPRSQNQPQHF.

The chain links TRBV30 to TRBJ1-6; TRBD1 agrees at 9 bases. The CDR3 has 16 amino acids. Germline CDR1 reads GTSNPN; CDR2 reads SVGIG (reference sequence). V shed 4 bases and J 10 bases; nucleotides not matched to a gene: 14. CDR3 protein: CAWNSNPGQGRSPLHF. The CDR3 DNA follows: TGTGCCTGGAATTCGAACCCTGGACAGGGGAGATCACCCCTCCACTTT.

With regard to this clone: Compared with germline, one end of the junction differs, possibly owing to a read error. This chain joins TRBV5-1 and TRBJ2-2; 8 positions match TRBD2. The CDR3 contains 15 residues. Germline values: CDR1 SGHRS, CDR2 YFSETQ. The CDR3 protein is CASRLGLVHTGELFF. CDR3 nucleotide sequence: TGCGCCAGCAGGTTGGGACTAGTGCACACCGGGGAGCTGTTTTTT.

The V gene is TRBV19, the J gene TRBJ2-7; D is ambiguous. The V gene's germline CDR1 is LNHDA and CDR2 SQIVND (reference sequence). Trimming took off 4 bases at V and 0 bases at J, with 13 bases between the two ends. The CDR3 runs to 15 residues. The CDR3 coding sequence is TGTGCCAGTAGTAAGGATCGCAGTATCTCCTACGAGCAGTACTTC. As protein: CASSKDRSISYEQYF. The full variable domain, in which reference TRBV19 and TRBJ2-7 provide the parts outside the CDR3, is DGGITQSPKYLFRKEGQNVTLSCEQNLNHDAMYWYRQDPGQGLRLIYYSQIVNDFQKGDIAEGYSVSREKKESFPLTVTSAQKNPTAFYLCASSKDRSISYEQYFGPGTRLTVT.

This chain uses TRBV18 with TRBJ2-5, with D perhaps TRBD1 (5 bases). Trimming took 5 bases from V and 5 from J, leaving 15 bases between them. Germline lookup yields CDR1 KGHSH and CDR2 LQKENI. The CDR3 runs to 14 residues. The CDR3 DNA follows: TGTGCCAGCTCAAGACAGAGTTTGTCGGAGACCCAGTACTTC. As protein: CASSRQSLSETQYF.

The chain has TRBV20-1 and TRBJ2-3, with TRBD1 identical over 8 bases. The V and J ends lost 5 bases and 8 bases, in that order; junction bases with no gene match: 3. This CDR3 region has 11 residues. The germline CDR1 and CDR2 sequences are DFQATT and SNEGSKA (reference sequence). The CDR3 protein is CSALTGGTQYF. CDR3 sequence (DNA): TGCAGTGCTTTAACAGGGGGTACGCAGTATTTT.

Only one count was recorded for this clone. The rearrangement uses TRBV19 and TRBJ2-3; D is perhaps TRBD2 (7 bases). This CDR3 has 17 residues. From germline, CDR1 is LNHDA and CDR2 SQIVND (reference sequence). The CDR3 loop is CATHMTGGQTSTDTQYF. The CDR3 DNA is TGTGCAACCCATATGACGGGGGGCCAGACTAGCACAGATACGCAGTATTTT.

The rearrangement links TRBV19 to TRBJ2-7; no reliable D call. Germline lookup yields CDR1 LNHDA and CDR2 SQIVND (reference sequence). The CDR3 is 16 amino acids. V shed 7 bases and J shed 4 bases, with 23 bases lying between them. In nucleotides, the CDR3 is TGTGCCAGTACTCCAAGGCCCTCGGCCTCTTTATACGAGCAGTACTTC. Translating it yields CASTPRPSASLYEQYF.

This clone has only one observation. The chain is built from TRBV7-8 and TRBJ1-2; a weak D match, TRBD1 (5 bases). CDR3 length: 14 residues. Per germline, CDR1 SGHVS and CDR2 FQNEAQ. Between the trimmed V and J ends, which lost 2 bases and 3 bases, there was a span of 10 bases. This chain's CDR3 is CASSLRGTDYGYTF. As DNA, the CDR3 is TGTGCCAGCAGCTTACGGGGGACGGACTATGGCTACACCTTC.

This chain joins TRBV14 and TRBJ1-2; a possible D gene is TRBD1 (5 bases). Trimming cost V 0 bases and J 4 bases, with 15 bases left between them. The CDR3 consists of 16 residues. Germline V gene lookup returns CDR1 SGHDN and CDR2 FVKESK. The CDR3 spells CASSQEGKGVPYGYTF. The CDR3 coding sequence is TGTGCCAGCAGCCAAGAAGGAAAAGGGGTCCCCTATGGCTACACCTTC.